This is a list of T cell receptor beta chains from one sample in a study of T cells in severe cutaneous drug reactions. With the multiplex PCR reads reprocessed, TCRdb shows one record per CDR3 protein and no DNA. The table lists over 7,000 distinct CDR3 sequences. Material for sequencing was cells from a skin blister. These receptors all come from a human donor with a severe cutaneous adverse drug reaction. The CDR3 runs from the conserved cysteine through the conserved F or W. Rows may omit the clone size; those that give it use once, few, many or a size class.

V gene: TRBV7-2; clone size: -; J gene: TRBJ2-1; CDR3 protein: CATRESSYNEQFF
V gene: TRBV28; clone size: -; J gene: TRBJ2-5; CDR3 protein: CASSLFSVSYQETQYF
V gene: TRBV19; clone size: -; J gene: TRBJ2-3; CDR3 protein: CASSILASSTDTQYF
V gene: TRBV10-2; clone size: medium-sized; J gene: TRBJ2-2; CDR3 protein: CASSGQGGFLTGELFF
V gene: TRBV13; clone size: -; J gene: TRBJ2-1; CDR3 protein: CASSLGPTGQSYNEQFF
V gene: TRBV27; clone size: -; J gene: TRBJ1-1; CDR3 protein: CASSSFGQPGTEAFF
V gene: TRBV5-4; clone size: -; J gene: TRBJ1-6; CDR3 protein: CASSFGGGNSPLHF
V gene: TRBV20-1; clone size: -; J gene: TRBJ2-7; CDR3 protein: CSARSALATYEQYF
V gene: TRBV12-3/TRBV12-4; clone size: -; J gene: TRBJ2-1; CDR3 protein: CASSLPGYNEQFF
V gene: TRBV5-5; clone size: -; J gene: TRBJ2-3; CDR3 protein: CASSLAPRSTDTQYF
V gene: TRBV4-1; clone size: -; J gene: TRBJ2-1; CDR3 protein: CASSLIGGRSDEQFF
V gene: TRBV6-6; clone size: -; J gene: TRBJ2-1; CDR3 protein: CASSIRLLAGIEYEQFF
V gene: TRBV2; clone size: large; J gene: TRBJ1-1; CDR3 protein: CASSVPRTGVDTEAFF
V gene: TRBV28; clone size: -; J gene: TRBJ2-7; CDR3 protein: CASSIGPQPRIYEQYF
V gene: TRBV6-2/TRBV6-3; clone size: medium-sized; J gene: TRBJ2-5; CDR3 protein: CASSYGAEETQYF
V gene: TRBV12-3/TRBV12-4; clone size: -; J gene: TRBJ2-2; CDR3 protein: CASSPGSGELFF
V gene: TRBV4-1; clone size: -; J gene: TRBJ1-4; CDR3 protein: CASSPIPTDEKLFF
V gene: TRBV6-5; clone size: medium-sized; J gene: TRBJ1-1; CDR3 protein: CASSYSLLRMNTEAFF
V gene: TRBV29-1; clone size: -; J gene: TRBJ2-7; CDR3 protein: CSVNDGQGAEQYF
V gene: TRBV28; clone size: -; J gene: TRBJ1-1; CDR3 protein: CASSLSPRGTEAFF
V gene: TRBV28; clone size: -; J gene: TRBJ1-4; CDR3 protein: CASSPRLTNEKLFF
V gene: TRBV9; clone size: -; J gene: TRBJ2-3; CDR3 protein: CASSVLGTGGADTQYF
V gene: TRBV28; clone size: -; J gene: TRBJ1-3; CDR3 protein: CASWDRGTDTIYF
V gene: TRBV20-1; clone size: -; J gene: TRBJ1-6; CDR3 protein: CSAQTGVYNSPLHF
V gene: TRBV20-1; clone size: -; J gene: TRBJ2-7; CDR3 protein: CSARDAAGFSYEQYF